This T cell receptor (beta chain) was sequenced for a study of T-cell memory formation after mild COVID-19. Study-level background: For the most part, TCR clusters were specific to one donor.

The CDR3 length is 12 residues. V was shortened by 3 bases and J by 5 bases, with 5 bases between the two germline ends. Broader study findings: Among clones peaking at day 37 in the second wave, SARS-CoV-2 specificity remained unconfirmed.

In regard to this clonotype: As yet, its antigen is unknown.

Each CDR3 protein is one row after TCRdb ran MiXCR on the 5' RACE reads. The table has some 450,000 distinct CDR3 sequences, approximately 19% seen once; the top ten hold 20% to 25%. The specimen was PBMCs or a T cell subset sorted from them (not recorded which). This rearrangement joins TRBV12-3 or TRBV12-4 to TRBJ1-5, with D hard to call. The TCR was taken from a man aged 18-30 years who had mild COVID-19 (a few samples of this study predate the infection). Cell type and time point are not known. The CDR3 sequence is CASSFTHQPQHF. The CDR3 nucleotides read TGTGCCAGCAGTTTTACTCATCAGCCCCAGCATTTT.